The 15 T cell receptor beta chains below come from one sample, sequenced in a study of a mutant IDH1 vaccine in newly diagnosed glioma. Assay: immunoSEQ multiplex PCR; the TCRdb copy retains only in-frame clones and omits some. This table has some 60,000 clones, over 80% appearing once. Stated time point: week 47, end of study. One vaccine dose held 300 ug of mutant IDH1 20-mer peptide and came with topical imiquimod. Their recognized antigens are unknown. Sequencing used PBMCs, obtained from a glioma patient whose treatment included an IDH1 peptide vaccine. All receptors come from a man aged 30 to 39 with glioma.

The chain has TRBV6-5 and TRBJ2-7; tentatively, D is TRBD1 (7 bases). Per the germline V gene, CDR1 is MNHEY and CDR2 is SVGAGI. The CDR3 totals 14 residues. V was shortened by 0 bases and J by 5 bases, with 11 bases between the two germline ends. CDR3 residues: CASSYSTGRHEQYF. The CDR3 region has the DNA TGTGCCAGCAGTTACTCGACAGGGAGGCACGAGCAGTACTTC.

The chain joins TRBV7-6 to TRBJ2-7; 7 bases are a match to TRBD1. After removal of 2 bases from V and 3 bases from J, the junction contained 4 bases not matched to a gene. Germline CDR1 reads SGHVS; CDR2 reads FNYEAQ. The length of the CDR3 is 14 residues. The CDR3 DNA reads TGTGCCAGCAGCTTAAGTGCAGGGGGCTACGAGCAGTACTTC. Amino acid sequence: CASSLSAGGYEQYF.

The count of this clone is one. The CDR3 reads CAWGQGRGQPQHF. The CDR3 coding sequence is TGTGCCTGGGGCCAAGGCAGGGGCCAGCCCCAGCATTTT. This rearrangement joins TRBV30 to TRBJ1-5; tentative D call: TRBD1 (6 bases). From germline, CDR1 is GTSNPN and CDR2 SVGIG (reference sequence). The CDR3 contains 13 residues. V was clipped by 5 bases and J by 7 bases, with 15 bases between them.

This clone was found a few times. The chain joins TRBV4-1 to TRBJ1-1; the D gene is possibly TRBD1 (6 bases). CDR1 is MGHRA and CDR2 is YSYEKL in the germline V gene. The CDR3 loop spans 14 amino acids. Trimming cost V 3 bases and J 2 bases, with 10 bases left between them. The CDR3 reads CASSQTGANTEAFF. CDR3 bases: TGCGCCAGCAGCCAGACAGGAGCAAACACTGAAGCTTTCTTT.

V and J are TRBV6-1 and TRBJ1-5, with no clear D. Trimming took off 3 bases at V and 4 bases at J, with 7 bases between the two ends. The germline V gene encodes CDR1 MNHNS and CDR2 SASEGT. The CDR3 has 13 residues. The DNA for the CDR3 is TGTGCCAGCAGTGAGTCGGGGAATCAGCCCCAGCATTTT. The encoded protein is CASSESGNQPQHF.

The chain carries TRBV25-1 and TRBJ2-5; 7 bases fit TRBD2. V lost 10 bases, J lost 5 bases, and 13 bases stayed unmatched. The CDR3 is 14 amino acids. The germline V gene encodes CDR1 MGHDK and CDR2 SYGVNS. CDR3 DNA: TGTGCCACTCAGAGAGGGGCGGGGGATGAGACCCAGTACTTC. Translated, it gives CATQRGAGDETQYF.

The CDR3 reads CAISPADTEAFF. The CDR3, as DNA: TGTGCCATCAGTCCCGCGGACACTGAAGCTTTCTTT. This chain connects TRBV10-3 to TRBJ1-1; no firm D call. Germline V gene data show CDR1 as ENHRY and CDR2 as SYGVKD. The CDR3 has 12 residues. Trimming cost V 5 bases and J 3 bases, with 7 bases left between them.

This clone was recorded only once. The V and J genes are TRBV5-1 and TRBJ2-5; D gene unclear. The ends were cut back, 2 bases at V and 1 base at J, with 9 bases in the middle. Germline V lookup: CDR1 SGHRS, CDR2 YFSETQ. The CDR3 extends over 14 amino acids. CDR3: CASSLAFGQETQYF. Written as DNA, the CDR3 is TGCGCCAGCAGCTTAGCCTTCGGCCAAGAGACCCAGTACTTC.

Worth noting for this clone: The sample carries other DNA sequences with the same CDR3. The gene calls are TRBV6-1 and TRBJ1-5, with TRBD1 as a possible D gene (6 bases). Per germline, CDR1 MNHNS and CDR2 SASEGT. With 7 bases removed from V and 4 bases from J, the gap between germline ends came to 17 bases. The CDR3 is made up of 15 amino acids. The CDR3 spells CASILQGFENQPQHF. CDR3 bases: TGTGCCAGCATTTTACAGGGCTTTGAAAATCAGCCCCAGCATTTT.

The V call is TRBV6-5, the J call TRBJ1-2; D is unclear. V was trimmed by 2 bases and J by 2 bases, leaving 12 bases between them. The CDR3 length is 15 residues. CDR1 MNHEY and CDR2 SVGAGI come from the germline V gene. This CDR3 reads CASSYGLRSNYGYTF. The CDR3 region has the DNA TGTGCCAGCAGTTACGGGCTCCGCTCGAACTATGGCTACACCTTC.

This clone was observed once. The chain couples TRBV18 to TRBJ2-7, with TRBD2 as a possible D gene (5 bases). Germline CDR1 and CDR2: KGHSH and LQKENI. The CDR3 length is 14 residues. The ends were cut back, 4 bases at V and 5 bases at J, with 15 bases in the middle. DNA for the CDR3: TGTGCCAGCTCACTGGACGGGGTGAGGAACGAGCAGTACTTC. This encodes CASSLDGVRNEQYF.

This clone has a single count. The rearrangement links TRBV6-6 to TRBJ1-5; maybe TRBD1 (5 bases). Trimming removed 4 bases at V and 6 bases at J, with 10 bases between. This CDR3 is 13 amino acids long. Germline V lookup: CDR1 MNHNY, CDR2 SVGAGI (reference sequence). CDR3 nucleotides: TGTGCCAGCAGTTTGGGGGGAGGTCAGCCCCAGCATTTT. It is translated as CASSLGGGQPQHF.

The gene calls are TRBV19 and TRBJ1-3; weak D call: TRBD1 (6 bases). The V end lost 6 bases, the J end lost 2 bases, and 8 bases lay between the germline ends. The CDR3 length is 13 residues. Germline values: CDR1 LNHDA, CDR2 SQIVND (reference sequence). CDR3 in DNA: TGTGCCAGTAGCAGGGGTCCTGGAAACACCATATATTTT. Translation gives CASSRGPGNTIYF.

In DNA, the CDR3 is TGTGCCAGCACCCTGACTAGCGGGGGCACCGGGGAGCTGTTTTTT. Its translation is CASTLTSGGTGELFF. V is TRBV6-6 and J is TRBJ2-2, with 12 nucleotides matching TRBD2. The germline gives CDR1 MNHNY, CDR2 SVGAGI (reference sequence). With V trimmed by 7 bases and J by 4 bases, 4 bases remained unmatched. This CDR3 region has 15 residues.

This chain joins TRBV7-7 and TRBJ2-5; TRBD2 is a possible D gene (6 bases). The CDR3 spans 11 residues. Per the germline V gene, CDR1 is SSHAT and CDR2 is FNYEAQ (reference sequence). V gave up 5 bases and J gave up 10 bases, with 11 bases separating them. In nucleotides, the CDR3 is TGTGCCAGCAGCGACGGGAGAGACCAGTACTTC. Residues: CASSDGRDQYF.